This entry lists 23 T cell receptor beta chains sequenced from one sample in a study of Ad26.COV2.S vaccination and SARS-CoV-2 variants. Treatment defined: around 19 received Ad26.COV2.S at low or high dose, single or two shots; roughly 5 received placebo; per-sample allocation not given. After the first vaccine or placebo injection, samples were drawn on day 63. The table came from immunoSEQ multiplex PCR; TCRdb's copy has only in-frame clones and leaves some out. Of over 400,000 clones listed, roughly nine tenths are singletons. This specimen was peripheral blood, taken in a trial of Ad26.COV2.S vaccine versus placebo. The receptor set was obtained from a person between 18 and 65 years old who received the Ad26.COV2.S COVID-19 vaccine or a placebo.

This clone occurred once. The chain has TRBV6-5 and TRBJ1-4; D remains ambiguous. Germline-derived CDR1 and CDR2 are MNHEY and SVGAGI. The CDR3 has 15 residues. V was shortened by 4 bases and J by 0 bases, with 9 bases between the two germline ends. The CDR3 protein is CASSFRSATNEKLFF. The CDR3 DNA reads TGTGCCAGCAGTTTCCGATCTGCAACTAATGAAAAACTGTTTTTT.

The rearrangement links TRBV6-6 to TRBJ1-1; maybe TRBD1 (5 bases). Germline-derived CDR1 and CDR2 are MNHNY and SVGAGI (reference sequence). The CDR3 has 13 amino acids. V was clipped by 6 bases and J by 1 base, with 9 bases between them. CDR3 protein: CASRGDENTEAFF. For the CDR3, the DNA is TGTGCCAGCAGGGGGGATGAGAACACTGAAGCTTTCTTT.

The chain couples TRBV11-3 to TRBJ1-3, with D unresolved. Per the germline V gene, CDR1 is SGHNT and CDR2 is YENEEA. V lost 4 bases and J 4 bases, leaving 5 bases between the germline ends. The CDR3 covers 12 residues. The CDR3 region is CASSSGGNTIYF. The CDR3 DNA follows: TGTGCCAGCAGCTCTGGGGGAAACACCATATATTTT. Supplemented by reference TRBV11-3 and TRBJ1-3, the full variable domain reads EAGVVQSPRYKIIEKKQPVAFWCNPISGHNTLYWYLQNLGQGPELLIRYENEEAVDDSQLPKDRFSAERLKGVDSTLKIQPAELGDSAVYLCASSSGGNTIYFGEGSWLTVV.

This clone is a singleton in its sample. The chain recombines TRBV5-1 with TRBJ1-2; no firm D call. The germline CDR1 and CDR2 sequences are SGHRS and YFSETQ. V lost 1 base and J lost 1, with 5 bases in between. This CDR3 region has 13 residues. CDR3 sequence reads: CASSLKDNYGYTF. CDR3 nucleotide sequence: TGCGCCAGCAGCTTGAAAGATAACTATGGCTACACCTTC.

The J gene is TRBJ1-5, the V gene TRBV5-8; maybe TRBD1 (5 bases). The ends were cut back, 6 bases at V and 0 bases at J, with 13 bases in the middle. The germline gives CDR1 SGHTS, CDR2 YDEGEE. The CDR3 extends over 15 amino acids. CDR3 protein: CASTLRGYSNQPQHF. CDR3 coding DNA: TGTGCCAGCACCCTACGGGGCTATAGCAATCAGCCCCAGCATTTT. The full variable domain, rest sourced from reference TRBV5-8 and TRBJ1-5, is EAGVTQSPTHLIKTRGQQATLRCSPISGHTSVYWYQQALGLGLQFLLWYDEGEERNRGNFPPRFSGRQFPNYSSELNVNALELEDSALYLCASTLRGYSNQPQHFGDGTRLSIL.

The V and J genes are TRBV13 and TRBJ1-1, with TRBD1 as a possible D gene (6 bases). The ends were cut back, 3 bases at V and 8 bases at J, with 7 bases in the middle. Germline-derived CDR1 and CDR2 are PRHDT and FYEKMQ (reference sequence). CDR3 length equals 11 residues. The CDR3 loop is CASSFDREAFF. CDR3 bases: TGTGCCAGCAGCTTCGACAGGGAAGCTTTCTTT.

V is TRBV19 and J is TRBJ2-3; the match to TRBD1 covers 9 bases. Germline V gives CDR1 LNHDA, CDR2 SQIVND (reference sequence). After removal of 9 bases from V and 4 bases from J, the junction contained 17 bases not matched to a gene. This CDR3 spans 17 amino acids. DNA of the CDR3: TGTGCCAGCCTTCGGAATCCGGGACAGGGTATCCCAGATACGCAGTATTTT. Its translation: CASLRNPGQGIPDTQYF.

The chain has TRBV6-6 and TRBJ1-6; TRBD1 matches 7 bases. CDR1 MNHNY and CDR2 SVGAGI come from the germline V gene (reference sequence). The V segment lost 10 bases and the J segment 7 bases; nucleotides outside the gene matches: 4. The CDR3 is 12 amino acids. CDR3 residues: CATQGGNSPLHF. CDR3 DNA sequence: TGTGCCACCCAGGGGGGGAATTCACCCCTCCACTTT.

The rearrangement links TRBV29-1 to TRBJ2-5, with a possible D match to TRBD1 (5 bases). Germline-derived CDR1 and CDR2 are SQVTM and ANQGSEA. The V gene lost 7 bases and the J gene lost 5 bases, with 14 bases spanning the gap. The CDR3 contains 12 residues. DNA for the CDR3: TGCAGCGATCAAGACAGTACGGAGACCCAGTACTTC. Translating gives CSDQDSTETQYF.

This clone was detected once. This rearrangement joins TRBV7-2 to TRBJ1-2, with TRBD1 matching 8 bases. Germline V gene data show CDR1 as SGHTA and CDR2 as FQGNSA. With V trimmed by 5 bases and J by 4 bases, 9 bases remained unmatched. The CDR3 sequence is 15 residues long. The CDR3: CASSPMDRAPYGYTF. The CDR3 nucleotides are TGTGCCAGCAGCCCAATGGACAGGGCCCCCTATGGCTACACCTTC.

CDR3 in DNA: TGCGCCAGCAGCCGATTTAGCGGGGGGGCTTCATTAGAGACCCAGTACTTC. Its protein product is CASSRFSGGASLETQYF. The chain recombines TRBV5-1 with TRBJ2-5, with 11 nucleotides matching TRBD2. Germline V CDR1 and CDR2: SGHRS, YFSETQ. The ends lost 4 bases at V and 4 bases at J; junction bases unmatched: 12. The CDR3 is 17 amino acids. Based on the CDR3 plus reference TRBV5-1 and TRBJ2-5, the full variable domain is KAGVTQTPRYLIKTRGQQVTLSCSPISGHRSVSWYQQTPGQGLQFLFEYFSETQRNKGNFPGRFSGRQFSNSRSEMNVSTLELGDSALYLCASSRFSGGASLETQYFGPGTRLLVL.

The V and J genes are TRBV5-6 and TRBJ2-7; D may be TRBD1 (5 bases). The CDR3 sequence is 14 residues long. Deletions cut 1 base from V and 4 bases from J, with 12 bases between. The germline CDR1 and CDR2 sequences are SGHDT and YYEEEE. CDR3 nucleotide sequence: TGTGCCAGCAGCTTGTTGTGGGGCGCGTACGAGCAGTACTTC. Protein sequence: CASSLLWGAYEQYF.

This sequence joins TRBV3-1 (or the pseudogene TRBV3-2) and TRBJ1-1; perhaps TRBD1 as D (6 bases). V lost 1 base and J lost 7, with 7 bases in between. Germline values: CDR1 LGHDT, CDR2 YNNKEL (reference sequence). There are 12 residues in the CDR3. Written as DNA, the CDR3 is TGTGCCAGCAGCCAAGGAGGGGGTGAAGCTTTCTTT. This translates into CASSQGGGEAFF.

This chain joins TRBV3-1 (or the pseudogene TRBV3-2) and TRBJ2-4; D gene ambiguous. The germline V gene has CDR1 LGHDT and CDR2 YNNKEL (reference sequence). V lost 3 bases and J lost 1, with 13 bases in between. This CDR3 has 16 amino acids. CDR3 bases: TGTGCCAGCAGCCAGGACCCGGCTGGGGCCAAAAACATTCAGTACTTC. Translation gives CASSQDPAGAKNIQYF.

The chain links TRBV27 to TRBJ2-5; TRBD1 or TRBD2 may be the D gene (6 bases each). This CDR3 spans 14 amino acids. The germline V gene has CDR1 MNHEY and CDR2 SMNVEV (reference sequence). V lost 5 bases to trimming and J lost 4 bases, with 14 bases between them. CDR3 sequence reads: CASSLLGGRETQYF. The CDR3 DNA sequence: TGTGCCAGCAGTCTGCTAGGGGGGCGAGAGACCCAGTACTTC.

About this clone itself: Other nucleotide sequences from this sample produce the same CDR3. V and J are TRBV5-1 and TRBJ1-2; the D is unclear. V lost 1 base and J lost 3, with 10 bases in between. The germline gives CDR1 SGHRS, CDR2 YFSETQ. The CDR3 length is 14 residues. Here the CDR3 reads CASSLIPGDYGYTF. CDR3 sequence (DNA): TGCGCCAGCAGCTTGATACCAGGCGACTATGGCTACACCTTC.

In this sample, this clone turned up once. The genes are TRBV18 and TRBJ2-3; no firm D call. CDR1 is KGHSH and CDR2 is LQKENI in the germline V gene. Trimming cost V 2 bases and J 5 bases, with 8 bases left between them. This CDR3 contains 13 residues. Written as DNA, the CDR3 is TGTGCCAGCTCACCAATATCTGTAGATACGCAGTATTTT. The encoded protein is CASSPISVDTQYF.

The chain joins TRBV4-3 to TRBJ2-3, with D uncertain. The CDR3 has 13 amino acids. CDR1 and CDR2 from the germline V gene are LGHNA and YSLEER. Trimming removed 2 bases at V and 4 bases at J, with 7 bases between. The CDR3 nucleotides are TGCGCCAGCAGCCAACAGGTTCCAGATACGCAGTATTTT. Translation gives CASSQQVPDTQYF.

V and J are TRBV6-7 and TRBJ1-2; possibly TRBD1 for D (6 bases). TRBV6-7 is recorded as an ORF, its role being uncertain. The CDR3 length is 15 residues. V lost 0 bases and J 8 bases, leaving 16 bases between the germline ends. The CDR3 is CASSYSMVQGWGYTF. DNA of the CDR3: TGTGCCAGCAGTTACTCGATGGTACAGGGATGGGGCTACACCTTC.

V usage is TRBV19 and J usage is TRBJ2-5, with D hard to call. Germline-derived CDR1 and CDR2 are LNHDA and SQIVND (reference sequence). CDR3 length equals 15 residues. Trimming took off 5 bases at V and 2 bases at J, with 15 bases between the two ends. The CDR3 DNA sequence: TGTGCCAGTAGTCGGGCATACCTTTATCAAGAGACCCAGTACTTC. Translating it yields CASSRAYLYQETQYF.

The chain has TRBV25-1 and TRBJ2-1; D is perhaps TRBD2 (5 bases). The CDR3 is made up of 13 amino acids. The germline CDR1 and CDR2 sequences are MGHDK and SYGVNS. Trimming took 10 bases from V and 4 from J, leaving 14 bases between them. The CDR3 nucleotides read TGTGCCACCGGAGGTCGAACGTACAATGAGCAGTTCTTC. Amino acids: CATGGRTYNEQFF.

The chain combines TRBV28 with TRBJ1-1; TRBD1 might be the D (5 bases). Trimming removed 2 bases from V and 3 bases from J, with 13 bases in between. CDR3 length: 15 amino acids. Germline V lookup: CDR1 MDHEN, CDR2 SYDVKM. The CDR3 DNA reads TGTGCCAGCAGTTTAATTGTGTGGGGGGACACTGAAGCTTTCTTT. It is translated as CASSLIVWGDTEAFF.

The V call is TRBV14, the J call TRBJ2-3; D uncertain. Germline-derived CDR1 and CDR2 are SGHDN and FVKESK. The CDR3 extends over 15 amino acids. Trimming took off 4 bases at V and 0 bases at J, with 11 bases between the two ends. CDR3 sequence reads: CASSPTLTSTDTQYF. For the CDR3, the DNA is TGTGCCAGCAGCCCAACGCTCACCAGCACAGATACGCAGTATTTT. The variable domain in full, with the rest retrieved from reference TRBV14 and TRBJ2-3, is EAGVTQFPSHSVIEKGQTVTLRCDPISGHDNLYWYRRVMGKEIKFLLHFVKESKQDESGMPNNRFLAERTGGTYSTLKVQPAELEDSGVYFCASSPTLTSTDTQYFGPGTRLTVL.